The 15 T cell receptor beta chains below all came from one sample that was sequenced in a study of blood T cell repertoires in COVID-19. Sequencing was performed with immunoSEQ multiplex PCR; in TCRdb, only in-frame clones are kept and a portion is missing. The sample contains over 200,000 clones, around 90% of which appear only once. The sequencing input was peripheral blood. Receptor source: a human donor in a cohort sampled during active COVID-19.

The chain uses TRBV6-5 and TRBJ2-1; a weak D match, TRBD1 (5 bases). CDR1 MNHEY and CDR2 SVGAGI come from the germline V gene. Trimming removed 8 bases at V and 3 bases at J, with 11 bases between. This CDR3 is 13 amino acids long. The CDR3 DNA sequence: TGTGCCAGCCACCGACAGCTCTACAATGAGCAGTTCTTC. This sequence encodes CASHRQLYNEQFF.

Written as DNA, the CDR3 is TGTGCCAGCAGACCACAGGGGGGAAACACCATATATTTT. This sequence encodes CASRPQGGNTIYF. The chain is built from TRBV27 and TRBJ1-3; 7 bases align to TRBD1. The CDR3 contains 13 residues. V shed 6 bases and J 4 bases; nucleotides not matched to a gene: 3. Germline V gene sequence: CDR1 MNHEY, CDR2 SMNVEV (reference sequence).

The chain carries TRBV11-2 and TRBJ1-2; D not certain. The V end was cut by 5 bases, the J end by 4 bases, with 11 bases between. Germline V CDR1 and CDR2: SGHAT, FQNNGV. The CDR3 sequence is 13 residues long. The DNA for the CDR3 is TGTGCCAGCAGCCTATTGACACTCTATGGCTACACCTTC. Protein: CASSLLTLYGYTF.

The chain uses TRBV27 and TRBJ2-6, with D perhaps matching TRBD1 (6 bases). The CDR3 spans 14 residues. Deletions cut 6 bases from V and 11 bases from J, with 17 bases between. Per the germline V gene, CDR1 is MNHEY and CDR2 is SMNVEV (reference sequence). CDR3 amino acids: CASRHWDKTHVLTF. The CDR3 bases are TGTGCCAGCAGACACTGGGACAAAACACACGTCCTGACTTTC.

This clone was detected only once. This chain uses TRBV7-3 with TRBJ2-1, with 7 nucleotides matching TRBD1. Germline V gene data show CDR1 as SGHTA and CDR2 as FQGTGA. The CDR3 spans 13 residues. After removal of 5 bases from V and 5 bases from J, the junction contained 3 bases not matched to a gene. CDR3 DNA sequence: TGTGCCAGCAGCCCGACAGGGAACAATGAGCAGTTCTTC. Residues: CASSPTGNNEQFF.

V and J are TRBV24-1 and TRBJ2-7; 11 bases align to TRBD1. Germline CDR1 KGHDR, CDR2 SFDVKD. The trim removed 4 bases at V and 5 bases at J, leaving 9 bases unmatched. CDR3 length: 16 amino acids. For the CDR3, the DNA is TGTGCCACCAGTGACCCCGGACAGGGGGCTAACCACGAGCAGTACTTC. Translating it yields CATSDPGQGANHEQYF.

The V gene is TRBV27, the J gene TRBJ1-1; tentatively, D is TRBD1 (5 bases). CDR1 and CDR2 (germline): MNHEY, SMNVEV (reference sequence). V lost 2 bases, J lost 1 base, and 11 bases lay in between. The CDR3 length is 15 residues. The CDR3 region has the DNA TGTGCCAGCAGTTTACTCTTTACAGGGAACACTGAAGCTTTCTTT. Translated, it gives CASSLLFTGNTEAFF.

This clone is a singleton in its sample. The chain combines TRBV28 with TRBJ2-5; 7 positions match TRBD1. The CDR3 totals 17 residues. Trimming at V came to 4 bases and at J to 7 bases, leaving 18 bases not matched to a gene. CDR1 is MDHEN, CDR2 SYDVKM, per germline. The CDR3 region has the DNA TGTGCCAGCAGTTCTCTGGGATTGGGACAGTTAGAAGGGACCCAGTACTTC. Translated: CASSSLGLGQLEGTQYF.

V gene TRBV5-6 combines with J gene TRBJ1-2; D is perhaps TRBD1 (6 bases). Trimming cost V 4 bases and J 4 bases, with 14 bases left between them. This CDR3 has 14 residues. The germline V gene has CDR1 SGHDT and CDR2 YYEEEE. CDR3 in DNA: TGTGCCAGCAGCCCCCGGCTAGGGGGCTATGGCTACACCTTC. Translated: CASSPRLGGYGYTF.

The chain joins TRBV28 to TRBJ1-6, with a weak D call TRBD1 (6 bases). V lost 5 bases to trimming and J lost 4 bases, with 18 bases between them. The CDR3 sequence is 17 residues long. Germline lookup yields CDR1 MDHEN and CDR2 SYDVKM. In DNA, the CDR3 is TGTGCCAGCAGTCCGCCGACCCTACAGGGTTATAATTCACCCCTCCACTTT. It encodes CASSPPTLQGYNSPLHF.

The chain joins TRBV5-4 to TRBJ1-2, with D possibly being TRBD1 (6 bases). This CDR3 spans 14 amino acids. Trimming removed 4 bases at V and 2 bases at J, with 12 bases between. Germline V gene lookup returns CDR1 SGHNT and CDR2 YYREEE (reference sequence). CDR3 DNA sequence: TGTGCCAGCAGCCACAGGGTTGGGAACTATGGCTACACCTTC. Protein sequence: CASSHRVGNYGYTF.

V usage is TRBV7-2 and J usage is TRBJ2-7, with D possibly TRBD1 on 6 matching bases. V lost 4 bases and J lost 2, with 15 bases in between. CDR1 is SGHTA and CDR2 is FQGNSA in the germline V gene. The CDR3 contains 15 residues. The CDR3 here is CASSSPRDTTYEQYF. DNA of the CDR3: TGTGCCAGCAGCTCACCCAGGGACACCACCTACGAGCAGTACTTC.

This clone has just one count. This chain joins TRBV19 and TRBJ1-1; 7 nucleotides line up with TRBD1. V lost 7 bases and J lost 0; bases outside the gene matches: 11. Germline CDR1 is LNHDA and CDR2 is SQIVND (reference sequence). The length of the CDR3 is 16 residues. The CDR3 sequence: CASNPILDRLNTEAFF. The CDR3 bases are TGTGCCAGTAACCCTATCCTGGACAGGCTGAACACTGAAGCTTTCTTT.

The rearrangement links TRBV3-1 (or the pseudogene TRBV3-2) to TRBJ2-7; D may be TRBD1 (6 bases). Germline V gene lookup returns CDR1 LGHDT and CDR2 YNNKEL (reference sequence). V lost 5 bases and J 3 bases, leaving 17 bases between the germline ends. CDR3 length: 15 amino acids. CDR3 residues: CASSYRALVGYEQYF. CDR3 DNA sequence: TGTGCCAGCAGCTACAGGGCTTTGGTGGGCTACGAGCAGTACTTC.

The chain joins TRBV18 to TRBJ1-3; the D is unclear. Germline CDR1 reads KGHSH; CDR2 reads LQKENI. The CDR3 has 17 residues. V gave up 4 bases and J gave up 4 bases, with 20 bases separating them. The CDR3, as DNA: TGTGCCAGCTCACACCGAAACACACCGAATATAGGAAACACCATATATTTT. This codes for CASSHRNTPNIGNTIYF. Supplemented by reference TRBV18 and TRBJ1-3, the full variable domain reads NAGVMQNPRHLVRRRGQEARLRCSPMKGHSHVYWYRQLPEEGLKFMVYLQKENIIDESGMPKERFSAEFPKEGPSILRIQQVVRGDSAAYFCASSHRNTPNIGNTIYFGEGSWLTVV.